This T cell receptor (beta chain) emerged from a study of blood T cells in healthy people across ages. Findings and limits, study-wide: The fall in TCR beta diversity per million T cells was roughly linear with age. It was not known whether donors were CMV positive (a possible confounder of expanded clonotype changes).

Through a sample-barcoded 5' primer and a J-beta primer mix, a second PCR was run for roughly 6 to 12 cycles. TCRdb processed the 5' RACE reads anew with MiXCR; each CDR3 protein has one entry. The sample has approximately 1.5 million distinct CDR3 sequences; 30% to 40% are singletons. To note about this clonotype: Its antigen is unidentified.

The germline V and J ends were trimmed by 1 base and 6 bases, with 19 bases remaining between them. The CDR3 runs 17 residues. Per germline, CDR1 LNHNV and CDR2 YYDKDF (reference sequence). Specimen: blood. The chain combines TRBV15 with TRBJ2-1; D remains unclear. This clonotype was sampled from a woman in her 30s in good health. CDR3: CATSRALDIGQFNEQFF. CDR3 in DNA: TGTGCCACCAGCAGAGCTCTAGATATTGGTCAGTTCAATGAGCAGTTCTTC.